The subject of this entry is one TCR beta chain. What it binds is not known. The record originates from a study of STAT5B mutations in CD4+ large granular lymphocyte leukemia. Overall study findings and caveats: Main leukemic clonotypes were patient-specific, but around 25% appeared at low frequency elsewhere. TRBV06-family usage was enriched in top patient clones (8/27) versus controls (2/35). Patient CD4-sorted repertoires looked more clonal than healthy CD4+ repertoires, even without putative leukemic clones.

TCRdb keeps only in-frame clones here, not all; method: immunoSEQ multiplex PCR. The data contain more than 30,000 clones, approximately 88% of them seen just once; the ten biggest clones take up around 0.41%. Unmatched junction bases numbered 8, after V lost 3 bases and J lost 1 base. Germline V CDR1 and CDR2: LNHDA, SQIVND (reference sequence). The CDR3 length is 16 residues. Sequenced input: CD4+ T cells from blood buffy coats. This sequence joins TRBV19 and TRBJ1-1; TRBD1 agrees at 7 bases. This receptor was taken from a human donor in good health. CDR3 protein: CASSIVWAGGNTEAFF. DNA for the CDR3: TGTGCCAGTAGTATTGTTTGGGCAGGGGGGAACACTGAAGCTTTCTTT.